One and the same sample provided the 9 T cell receptor beta chains below, sequenced in a study of Ad26.COV2.S vaccination and SARS-CoV-2 variants. Profiling relied on immunoSEQ multiplex PCR, and the TCRdb table lists in-frame clones only, not all of them. The table includes hundreds of thousands of clones, about 89% detected once. Treatment defined: some 19 received Ad26.COV2.S at low or high dose, single or two shots; about five received placebo; per-sample allocation not given. Day 63 following the first vaccine or placebo injection was when the samples were taken. The sequencing here drew on peripheral blood, taken in a trial of Ad26.COV2.S vaccine versus placebo. The receptors originated from a person aged 18-60 years who received the Ad26.COV2.S COVID-19 vaccine or a placebo.

This chain connects TRBV7-9 to TRBJ2-1; TRBD1 aligns across 7 bases. This CDR3 contains 16 residues. Trimming took 5 bases from V and 5 from J; bases not matched to a gene: 12. Germline CDR1 is SEHNR and CDR2 is FQNEAQ (reference sequence). The CDR3 nucleotides are TGTGCCAGCAGCCCCCCGTGGGGGACAGCTGACAATGAGCAGTTCTTC. Amino acids: CASSPPWGTADNEQFF.

The rearrangement links TRBV11-2 to TRBJ1-2; D not certain. There are 12 residues in the CDR3. From germline, CDR1 is SGHAT and CDR2 FQNNGV. V dropped 6 bases and J dropped 3 bases, with 8 bases sitting between them. The chain's CDR3 is CASSQQHYGYTF. CDR3 coding DNA: TGTGCCAGCAGTCAACAGCACTATGGCTACACCTTC.

Worth noting for this clone: The same CDR3 can be traced to other DNA sequences in this sample. This rearrangement joins TRBV4-1 to TRBJ1-1; D remains unclear. Trimming shortened V by 2 bases and J by 0 bases, and 4 bases separated the two germline ends. This CDR3 region has 13 residues. Germline lookup yields CDR1 MGHRA and CDR2 YSYEKL. The CDR3 DNA follows: TGCGCCAGCAGCCAAACGGTGAACACTGAAGCTTTCTTT. This gives the protein CASSQTVNTEAFF.

The V gene is TRBV7-9, the J gene TRBJ1-2, with a possible D match to TRBD1 (6 bases). CDR3 length: 15 amino acids. Germline V gene lookup returns CDR1 SEHNR and CDR2 FQNEAQ (reference sequence). V lost 4 bases, J lost 0 bases, and 12 bases lay in between. The CDR3, as DNA: TGTGCCAGCAGCTCCCAGGGGAATCCTAACTATGGCTACACCTTC. As protein: CASSSQGNPNYGYTF.

The chain carries TRBV4-1 and TRBJ2-7, with 7 bases matching TRBD2. J gave up 3 bases and V 5 bases, and 16 bases lay outside the gene matches. Germline V gene data show CDR1 as MGHRA and CDR2 as YSYEKL. The CDR3 consists of 17 residues. CDR3 nucleotide sequence: TGCGCCAGCAGCAAACAAAGCGGTAGCGGGCCCTACTACGAGCAGTACTTC. Protein: CASSKQSGSGPYYEQYF.

The chain carries TRBV7-8 and TRBJ2-3, with 11 bases fitting TRBD2. J lost 5 bases, V lost 5 bases, and 15 bases had no gene match. The CDR3 is 18 amino acids. Germline values: CDR1 SGHVS, CDR2 FQNEAQ. The CDR3 here is CASSRGLAGGGFRDTQYF. Written as DNA, the CDR3 is TGTGCCAGCAGCCGTGGGCTAGCGGGAGGTGGGTTCAGAGATACGCAGTATTTT.

The chain is built from TRBV25-1 and TRBJ1-1; TRBD1 is a possible D gene (6 bases). The germline V gene has CDR1 MGHDK and CDR2 SYGVNS. The CDR3 is 13 amino acids. Trimming shortened V by 3 bases and J by 6 bases, and 11 bases separated the two germline ends. CDR3 in amino acids: CASSDHTGSEAFF. DNA for the CDR3: TGTGCCAGCAGTGATCACACAGGGTCTGAAGCTTTCTTT.

About this clone: This may stem from a read error, because a much larger clone lies one nucleotide away. This rearrangement joins TRBV6-5 to TRBJ2-7; possibly TRBD2 for D (5 bases). Germline CDR1 is MNHEY and CDR2 is SVGAGI. The CDR3 sequence is 13 residues long. Trimming stripped 0 bases from V and 2 bases from J, with 5 bases between. The CDR3 DNA reads as TGTGCCAGCAGTTACTCGGAGGCCTACGAGCAGTACTTC. This gives the protein CASSYSEAYEQYF.

The chain couples TRBV3-1 (or the pseudogene TRBV3-2) to TRBJ1-1; 8 nucleotides line up with TRBD1. The CDR3 has 14 residues. V lost 6 bases to trimming and J lost 0 bases; unmatched junction nucleotides: 3. The germline V gene encodes CDR1 LGHDT and CDR2 YNNKEL (reference sequence). This chain's CDR3 is CASRDRGLNTEAFF. CDR3 nucleotide sequence: TGTGCCAGCAGAGACAGGGGTTTGAACACTGAAGCTTTCTTT.